This T cell receptor (beta chain) was captured by sequencing in a study of shared T cell receptors in the human thymus. Assay: immunoSEQ multiplex PCR; the TCRdb copy retains only in-frame clones and omits some. The data show roughly 700,000 clones, roughly 90% seen once. The CDR3 contains 13 residues. Germline CDR1 reads SGHNT; CDR2 reads YYREEE (reference sequence). The ends lost 3 bases at V and 2 bases at J; junction bases unmatched: 1. These data were also filed under a second study, of human thymus T cells. That paper adds: From resections taken during corrective heart surgery, the thymus tissue was obtained. Usage of V and J genes appeared biased in thymic and blood repertoires.

The TCR comes from a boy under two years old with a congenital heart defect. V gene TRBV5-4 combines with J gene TRBJ2-7; 8 bases are a match to TRBD1. Sequencing was done on a sample of thymocytes. The CDR3 DNA sequence: TGTGCCAGCAGCTCGACAGGGGCCTACGAGCAGTACTTC. Its protein product is CASSSTGAYEQYF. The variable domain in full, completed from reference TRBV5-4 and TRBJ2-7, reads ETGVTQSPTHLIKTRGQQVTLRCSSQSGHNTVSWYQQALGQGPQFIFQYYREEENGRGNFPPRFSGLQFPNYSSELNVNALELDDSALYLCASSSTGAYEQYFGPGTRLTVT.